This TCR beta chain emerged from a study of Ad26.COV2.S vaccination and SARS-CoV-2 variants. Germline V gene data show CDR1 as SGHDT and CDR2 as YYEEEE. The CDR3 consists of 16 residues. Losses at the gene ends were 0 bases for V and 6 bases for J; bases not matched to a gene: 8. As regards this clone: Its antigen is not identified.

Some clones are missing from TCRdb's copy, which holds only in-frame ones; the method was immunoSEQ multiplex PCR. This sample has around 250,000 clones, with over 75% found just once. Notes on the study in general: In TCR breadth and depth analyses, total T cell responses may have been underestimated.

The treatment was: roughly 18 received Ad26.COV2.S at low or high dose, single or two shots; 5 received placebo; per-sample allocation not given. The study sampled participants on day 63 after the first vaccine or placebo injection. Participants' vaccine, an Ad26 vector, delivered Wuhan-strain SARS-CoV-2 spike. This sequence joins TRBV5-6 and TRBJ1-4; 7 positions agree with TRBD1. The sequence came from a person between 18 and 59 years old who received the Ad26.COV2.S COVID-19 vaccine or a placebo. The sample consisted of peripheral blood, taken in a trial of Ad26.COV2.S vaccine versus placebo. The CDR3 DNA reads TGTGCCAGCAGCTTGGGGGCCGGGACAGTAGATGAAAAACTGTTTTTT. It specifies CASSLGAGTVDEKLFF.